The 27 T cell receptor beta chains below all came from one sample that was sequenced in a study of early T cells in non-severe SARS-CoV-2 infection. TCRdb re-derived calls from the 5' RACE reads in MiXCR, one entry per CDR3 protein. The table lists about 45,000 distinct CDR3 sequences, 12% of them singletons. What was sequenced was whole blood. The receptors here all came from an adult who was a healthcare worker with PCR-confirmed SARS-CoV-2 infection or an uninfected control (not recorded which).

The genes are TRBV12-3 or TRBV12-4 and TRBJ2-3; no clear D gene. V was clipped by 7 bases and J by 2 bases, with 13 bases between them. The CDR3 contains 14 residues. CDR3 DNA sequence: TGTGCCAGCAATAAGGGAATTAACACAGATACGCAGTATTTT. Translating gives CASNKGINTDTQYF.

This clonotype was recorded at least ten times. The chain links TRBV10-3 to TRBJ1-4, with D maybe TRBD1 (5 bases). CDR1 and CDR2 from the germline V gene are ENHRY and SYGVKD. The V and J ends lost 3 bases and 2 bases respectively, with 10 bases between them. The CDR3 runs 15 residues. The CDR3 region is CAISDSTDTNEKLFF. DNA for the CDR3: TGTGCCATCAGTGATTCGACAGATACTAATGAAAAACTGTTTTTT.

This clonotype appeared a few times. CDR3 amino acids: CAVRRTGEQYF. DNA for the CDR3: TGTGCCGTTAGGCGTACGGGTGAGCAGTACTTC. V is TRBV2 and J is TRBJ2-7; D remains unclear. Trimming took 11 bases from V and 7 from J, leaving 15 bases between them. Germline V gene lookup returns CDR1 SNHLY and CDR2 FYNNEI. CDR3 size: 11 residues.

The V and J genes are TRBV6-1 and TRBJ2-7; D is ambiguous. The ends were cut back, 3 bases at V and 2 bases at J, with 14 bases in the middle. Germline V gives CDR1 MNHNS, CDR2 SASEGT. The CDR3 runs to 15 residues. The CDR3 here is CASSDPNQPPYEQYF. CDR3 DNA: TGTGCCAGCAGTGATCCCAACCAACCCCCCTACGAGCAGTACTTC.

The CDR3 loop is CASSSTGSQPQHF. The CDR3 DNA is TGTGCCAGCAGTTCGACAGGGAGTCAGCCCCAGCATTTT. The V call is TRBV12-3 or TRBV12-4, the J call TRBJ1-5; 7 bases fit TRBD1. V was pared by 4 bases and J by 6 bases, with 3 bases of the junction left unmatched. The CDR3 extends over 13 amino acids.

This chain connects TRBV20-1 to TRBJ2-1, with 9 nucleotides matching TRBD1. The CDR3 totals 14 residues. Germline loops: CDR1 DFQATT, CDR2 SNEGSKA (reference sequence). Trimming cost V 6 bases and J 6 bases; bases outside gene matches: 9. The CDR3 DNA reads as TGCAGTGCCAAAAGGACAGGGGAGCTCAATGAGCAGTTCTTC. It encodes CSAKRTGELNEQFF.

V is TRBV5-1 and J is TRBJ1-2; TRBD1 matches at 7 bases. V lost 1 base and J lost 8; bases outside the gene matches: 11. The CDR3 has 15 amino acids. Germline CDR1 and CDR2: SGHRS and YFSETQ. CDR3 amino acids: CASSLTGEPAEGYTF. The CDR3 DNA sequence: TGCGCCAGCAGCTTGACAGGGGAACCCGCTGAAGGCTACACCTTC.

This clonotype was found many times. The genes are TRBV24-1 and TRBJ2-2; D tentatively reads TRBD1 or TRBD2 (5 bases each). The ends were cut back, 10 bases at V and 8 bases at J, with 22 bases in the middle. Germline CDR1 and CDR2: KGHDR and SFDVKD. The CDR3 has 15 amino acids. CDR3 bases: TGTGCCACTGAAACGACAGACCCCTCGGGAGGGGAGCTGTTTTTT. Its translation is CATETTDPSGGELFF.

This clonotype was observed a few times. The V call is TRBV20-1, the J call TRBJ1-6; D is ambiguous. The CDR3 contains 12 residues. Trimming cost V 8 bases and J 6 bases, with 11 bases left between them. Germline V gene data show CDR1 as DFQATT and CDR2 as SNEGSKA (reference sequence). The CDR3 DNA follows: TGCAGTCCTGATAAGGTTAATTCACCCCTCCACTTT. Translating it yields CSPDKVNSPLHF.

The sample holds a few counts of this clonotype. The rearrangement links TRBV19 to TRBJ2-1; 7 bases are shared with TRBD2. From germline, CDR1 is LNHDA and CDR2 SQIVND (reference sequence). The CDR3 has 15 amino acids. J lost 8 bases, V lost 3 bases, and 10 bases had no gene match. This CDR3 reads CASSMASGRIHEQFF. Here the CDR3 DNA reads TGTGCCAGTAGTATGGCTAGCGGCAGGATCCATGAGCAGTTCTTC.

The rearrangement uses TRBV12-3 or TRBV12-4 and TRBJ2-3, with D tentatively TRBD1 or TRBD2 (5 bases each). This CDR3 has 15 amino acids. The V and J ends lost 6 bases and 0 bases respectively, with 13 bases between them. The CDR3: CASRTGAVSTDTQYF. The CDR3 bases are TGTGCCAGCAGAACCGGGGCGGTAAGCACAGATACGCAGTATTTT.

The chain combines TRBV5-5 with TRBJ2-7, with unresolved D. Germline values: CDR1 SGHKS, CDR2 YYEKEE (reference sequence). This CDR3 has 14 amino acids. Trimming stripped 10 bases from V and 0 bases from J, with 17 bases between. In DNA, the CDR3 is TGTGCCGGCATGTGGGCCCCCAGCTCCTACGAGCAGTACTTC. As protein: CAGMWAPSSYEQYF.

This sequence joins TRBV20-1 and TRBJ2-7; 7 nucleotides align to TRBD1. CDR1 and CDR2 (germline): DFQATT, SNEGSKA (reference sequence). Trimming at V came to 5 bases and at J to 6 bases, leaving 13 bases not matched to a gene. The CDR3 has 14 residues. The CDR3 spells CSAQPGQISTEQYF. CDR3 nucleotides: TGCAGTGCTCAGCCGGGACAGATCTCGACCGAGCAGTACTTC.

This clonotype was found many times. The rearrangement joins TRBV7-2 to TRBJ1-5; D gene ambiguous. Germline CDR1 is SGHTA and CDR2 is FQGNSA. Trimming shortened V by 1 base and J by 5 bases, and 6 bases separated the two germline ends. CDR3 length equals 13 residues. This CDR3 reads CASSLGRHQPQHF. DNA for the CDR3: TGTGCCAGCAGCTTAGGGAGACATCAGCCCCAGCATTTT. The full variable domain, with the rest looked up from reference TRBV7-2 and TRBJ1-5, is GAGVSQSPSNKVTEKGKDVELRCDPISGHTALYWYRQSLGQGLEFLIYFQGNSAPDKSGLPSDRFSAERTGGSVSTLTIQRTQQEDSAVYLCASSLGRHQPQHFGDGTRLSIL.

This clonotype has more than one count but fewer than ten. The chain joins TRBV6-5 to TRBJ1-4; possible D gene TRBD1, 6 bases. V lost 6 bases and J lost 3, with 11 bases in between. The CDR3 loop spans 14 amino acids. Germline V lookup: CDR1 MNHEY, CDR2 SVGAGI. CDR3 sequence: CASRPTGANEKLFF. In DNA, the CDR3 is TGTGCCAGCAGACCGACAGGAGCTAATGAAAAACTGTTTTTT.

This clonotype was recorded at least ten times. The chain employs TRBV11-2 and TRBJ2-3, with D unresolved. This CDR3 has 11 amino acids. V lost 1 base and J 9 bases, leaving 5 bases between the germline ends. Per the germline V gene, CDR1 is SGHAT and CDR2 is FQNNGV. Here the CDR3 reads CASSLGTTQYF. The DNA for the CDR3 is TGTGCCAGCAGCTTAGGGACGACGCAGTATTTT.

This clonotype was seen repeatedly, ten times or more. The J gene is TRBJ2-5, the V gene TRBV20-1; perhaps TRBD2 as D (7 bases). Germline V gives CDR1 DFQATT, CDR2 SNEGSKA (reference sequence). This CDR3 region has 13 residues. Trimming removed 1 base at V and 5 bases at J, with 11 bases between. CDR3 DNA: TGCAGTGCTAGAGCGGGGGGCGTGGAGACCCAGTACTTC. This sequence encodes CSARAGGVETQYF.

This clonotype appeared many times. This chain uses TRBV2 with TRBJ2-7; perhaps D is TRBD1 or TRBD2 (5 bases each). The CDR3 extends over 15 amino acids. Germline values: CDR1 SNHLY, CDR2 FYNNEI. The ends were cut back, 8 bases at V and 3 bases at J, with 20 bases in the middle. CDR3 sequence reads: CASRRTFTGFYEQYF. CDR3 coding DNA: TGTGCCAGCCGCCGGACATTCACGGGGTTCTACGAGCAGTACTTC.

This clonotype showed up just a few times. The rearrangement uses TRBV28 and TRBJ2-7; possibly TRBD2 for D (5 bases). Between the trimmed V and J ends, which lost 6 bases and 2 bases, there was a span of 17 bases. Germline CDR1 MDHEN, CDR2 SYDVKM. The CDR3 covers 15 residues. CDR3 DNA sequence: TGTGCCAGCAGCCCGCCCACTAGTATTCCCTACGAGCAGTACTTC. Residues: CASSPPTSIPYEQYF.

This chain links TRBV28 with TRBJ1-1; D unclear. This CDR3 comprises 14 residues. CDR1 MDHEN and CDR2 SYDVKM come from the germline V gene. The germline V and J ends were trimmed by 6 bases and 7 bases, with 18 bases remaining between them. CDR3 region: CASSLLEGKSEAFF. For the CDR3, the DNA is TGTGCCAGCAGCTTACTAGAAGGCAAGAGTGAAGCTTTCTTT.

This clonotype was observed a handful of times. The gene calls are TRBV6-6 and TRBJ1-4, with D unclear. The CDR3 has 12 amino acids. CDR1 MNHNY and CDR2 SVGAGI come from the germline V gene (reference sequence). V lost 5 bases and J 4 bases, leaving 5 bases between the germline ends. CDR3 residues: CASSTLNEKLFF. The CDR3 DNA reads as TGTGCCAGCAGTACCCTTAATGAAAAACTGTTTTTT.

This clonotype showed up many times. This chain links TRBV12-3 or TRBV12-4 with TRBJ1-2, with D unclear. Deletions cut 3 bases from V and 4 bases from J, with 6 bases between. The CDR3 extends over 12 amino acids. CDR3 sequence reads: CASSFSIYGYTF. In DNA, the CDR3 is TGTGCCAGCAGTTTTTCTATCTATGGCTACACCTTC.

This clonotype appeared a few times. The chain employs TRBV6-5 and TRBJ2-7; unclear D gene. V was trimmed by 1 base and J by 0 bases, leaving 10 bases between them. Germline V gene lookup returns CDR1 MNHEY and CDR2 SVGAGI. The CDR3 runs to 15 residues. The CDR3 protein is CASSYLAQSSYEQYF. The CDR3 DNA is TGTGCCAGCAGTTACTTGGCTCAAAGCTCCTACGAGCAGTACTTC.

The gene calls are TRBV29-1 and TRBJ1-2; D is unclear. Germline assignment: CDR1 SQVTM and CDR2 ANQGSEA. The CDR3 sequence is 11 residues long. Trimming stripped 7 bases from V and 4 bases from J, with 10 bases between. The CDR3: CSADQGYGYTF. In nucleotides, the CDR3 is TGCAGCGCCGACCAAGGCTATGGCTACACCTTC.

J is TRBJ1-5 and V is TRBV4-1, with 10 positions matching TRBD1. CDR3 length: 16 amino acids. J gave up 5 bases and V 0 bases, and 4 bases lay outside the gene matches. Germline CDR1 is MGHRA and CDR2 is YSYEKL. The CDR3 sequence: CASSQEPGQGYQPQHF. The CDR3 DNA reads TGCGCCAGCAGCCAAGAACCGGGACAGGGGTATCAGCCCCAGCATTTT.

The chain carries TRBV11-2 and TRBJ2-7, with D hard to call. CDR1 is SGHAT, CDR2 FQNNGV, per germline. Trimming took off 2 bases at V and 6 bases at J, with 14 bases between the two ends. This CDR3 has 14 amino acids. CDR3 in amino acids: CASSLISTPAEQYF. The CDR3 nucleotides are TGTGCCAGCAGCTTAATCAGCACCCCGGCCGAGCAGTACTTC.

The chain links TRBV5-1 to TRBJ2-2; the D gene could be TRBD1 or TRBD2 (5 bases each). This CDR3 comprises 15 residues. Germline V gives CDR1 SGHRS, CDR2 YFSETQ. V dropped 3 bases and J dropped 4 bases, with 13 bases sitting between them. The CDR3 DNA follows: TGCGCCAGCAGCTCCAAGGGACCCCTCACCGGGGAGCTGTTTTTT. Encoded protein: CASSSKGPLTGELFF.